This TCR beta chain originates from a study of CD8 T cells in ankylosing spondylitis. Study-level results: Disease-associated clonotypes exhibited CD8+ identity and were relatively infrequent in peripheral blood. A TCR beta motif made of fewer than 10 highly homologous variants seemed typical of ankylosing spondylitis blood. The study looked at matched synovial fluid samples from ankylosing spondylitis patients. Disease-linked clones were reported to be significantly enriched there. Both synovial fluid and blood in reactive arthritis had previously been reported to carry some motif variants.

The CDR3 is made up of 13 amino acids. Germline V CDR1 and CDR2: DFQATT, SNEGSKA (reference sequence). The V end lost 5 bases, the J end lost 3 bases, and 14 bases lay between the germline ends. TCR beta libraries were made by quantitative 5'-RACE with molecular barcodes. TCRdb reanalysed the 5' RACE reads using MiXCR and keeps one entry per CDR3 protein. The sample has 400,000 to 450,000 distinct CDR3 sequences, about 15% seen once. This clonotype came up a few times. Antigen: not known. Sequenced: blood, either unsorted or a sorted T cell fraction (not recorded which). The chain couples TRBV20-1 to TRBJ2-7; D is unresolved. This sequence was found in a male donor with ankylosing spondylitis. This CDR3 is CSARPQIDYEQYF. The DNA of the CDR3 is TGCAGTGCTCGACCACAGATAGACTACGAGCAGTACTTC.